This entry features one TCR beta chain sequence. Its antigen remains undetermined. A read error may produce the germline difference seen at one junction end. To prepare the library, multiplex PCR was applied. The data were produced on an Illumina HiSeq 2500. TCRbeta libraries were built by three rounds of nested PCR using primers (Table S4), following protocols modified from ARM-PCR. Before sequencing, PCR products in the 200-500 bp range were cut out of the gel and cleaned up using the QIAquick gel extraction kit. The original methods were these. Trimmomatic was used to clean the reads, FLASH was used to merge the reads into complete CDR3 sequences, and MiTCR was used to assign the reads to V(D)J germline segments. Clonal diversity was computed as the inverse Simpson's index with VDJtools. A read counted as productive if the sequence was in-frame and lacked a premature stop codon. TCRdb reworked the public reads: Q25 trimming with fastp, MiXCR clone assembly, productive beta chains retained. For every CDR3 protein sequence, its rows merge into one entry that carries the most common genes and DNA. TCRdb's processing, not the study's, gives the V and J calls here. Here the sample has 100,000 to 150,000 distinct CDR3 sequences; 60% to 70% occur a single time. Jointly, the top ten make up 9.5% to 15% of the sample.

RNA was isolated from bulk unsorted tissue, and RNA quality was assessed with a NanoDrop ND-1000 and an Agilent 2100. All donors had newly diagnosed lung cancer, had not received prior chemotherapy, and were admitted for thoracic surgery in China between August and November 2014. Patients who had received previous radiotherapy or chemotherapy, or who had another concurrent cancer, were excluded from the study. Surgical tissue pieces of about 1-2.2 cm3 were preserved in RNAlater solution and stored at -80 °C until use. From cysteine to phenylalanine, the CDR3 is 14 amino acids long. Solely the CDR3 DNA is kept, with 42 bases framed from the first base. The germline V gene sets CDR1 to SGHDT and CDR2 to YYEEEE. This specimen comes from a study of tumor and adjacent non-tumor tissue in lung cancer (dated by TCRdb to the late 2010s). As for the study more broadly: Of the cohort, about 11 patients had adenocarcinoma, 2 had squamous cell carcinoma and 1 had small cell lung cancer. The approximately 15 enrolled patients, of whom some 10 were men and 5 were women, were aged roughly 30 to 76 years and were diagnosed with TNM stage I to III disease. The study compared bulk TCRbeta repertoires from lung tumor tissue and matched distant non-tumor lung tissue of more than 12 lung cancer patients. In total, sequencing yielded over 95 million productive TCRbeta reads, which works out to an average of around 4.2 million reads per sample. For each patient, one tumor sample and one normal lung sample were taken, giving approximately 33 paired specimens that underwent TCRbeta CDR3 sequencing. General study outcomes and caveats: TCR diversity was significantly higher in younger patients, and higher tumor TCR diversity was associated with shorter overall and disease-free survival. In normal lung, the top 100 clones accounted for a significantly larger cumulative share of the repertoire than in tumor tissue. The cohort had only around 15 patients, and the authors noted that larger samples and more detailed clinical data are needed. The sequencing platform is not named in the methods, and unique molecular identifiers are not mentioned. Significantly higher TCR diversity (inverse Simpson) was observed in tumor tissue than in normal lung tissue (approximately 430 vs 150, P = 0.0075, Mann-Whitney U test). Peripheral blood was not sequenced, so blood TCRbeta repertoires in these lung cancer patients were not examined.

Sequenced sample: lung tumor tissue. Rearrangement joined TRBV5-6 to TRBJ2-1; no confident D gene assignment can be made. This TCR derives from a man aged 30 to 39 with non-small cell lung cancer. The CDR3 reads as follows: CASILVSASNEQFF. DNA sequence: TGTGCCAGCATCTTGGTTTCGGCCTCCAATGAGCAGTTCTTC.